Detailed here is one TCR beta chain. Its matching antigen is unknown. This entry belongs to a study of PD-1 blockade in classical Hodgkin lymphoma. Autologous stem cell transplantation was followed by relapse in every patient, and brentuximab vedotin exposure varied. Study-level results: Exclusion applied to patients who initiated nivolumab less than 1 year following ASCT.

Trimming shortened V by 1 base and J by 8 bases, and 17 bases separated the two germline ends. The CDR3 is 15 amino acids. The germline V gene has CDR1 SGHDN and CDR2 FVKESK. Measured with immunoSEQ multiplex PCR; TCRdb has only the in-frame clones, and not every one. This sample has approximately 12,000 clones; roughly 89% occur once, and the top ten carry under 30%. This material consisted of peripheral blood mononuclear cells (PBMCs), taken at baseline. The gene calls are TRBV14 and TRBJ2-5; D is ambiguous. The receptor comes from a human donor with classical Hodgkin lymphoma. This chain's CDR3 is CASSQGERTRDTQYF. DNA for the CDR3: TGTGCCAGCAGCCAAGGTGAAAGAACAAGAGATACCCAGTACTTC. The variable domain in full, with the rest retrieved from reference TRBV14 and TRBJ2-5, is EAGVTQFPSHSVIEKGQTVTLRCDPISGHDNLYWYRRVMGKEIKFLLHFVKESKQDESGMPNNRFLAERTGGTYSTLKVQPAELEDSGVYFCASSQGERTRDTQYFGPGTRLLVL.